This T cell receptor beta chain was recovered during a study of CD8+ T cells in alopecia areata (dated by TCRdb to between 2018 and 2020). Regarding the complete study: Treated patients were enrolled in an open-label pilot trial of oral tofacitinib, 5 to 10 mg twice daily, for moderate-to-severe alopecia areata. RNA was obtained with the PAXgene miRNA kit for fixed scalp, the miRNeasy kit for PBMCs, and the RNeasy kit for mouse skin. Biopsies were taken from tofacitinib-treated patients at baseline and at 4 and 24 weeks of treatment, and a later scalp biopsy was taken in several of the tofacitinib-treated patients. Amplification of TCRbeta CDR3 regions was done by immunoSEQ multiplex PCR using 35 Vbeta forward primers and 13 Jbeta reverse primers. Scalp tissue and sorted CD4+ and CD8+ peripheral blood T cells from patchy and totalis/universalis alopecia areata patients and from healthy controls were covered by human TCRbeta sequencing. Clonality in the scalp was compared among normal scalp (n=4), patchy alopecia areata scalp (n=8), and alopecia totalis/universalis scalp (n=8). The SALT score, which quantifies the percentage of affected scalp surface area, was used to measure disease severity in treated patients. The study used high-throughput TCRbeta sequencing to examine T cell clonal expansion in alopecia areata, in both the C3H/HeJ mouse model and human patients. Patients stayed on tofacitinib for 6 to 18 months and then had 6 months of follow-up off drug so that delayed response and recurrence could be assessed. What the authors observed across the whole study: Resident alphabeta T cells in normal human skin are also sequenced, complicating scalp TCR repertoire analysis, unlike mouse skin dominated by gammadelta T cells. The treated cohort was small, with a single nonresponder, so links between baseline CD8+ expansion and response need larger studies. Shared TCR sequences between patients were less evident than in mice, which may be partly attributable to HLA diversity in the patient population. Compared with normal scalp, lesional scalp, particularly in alopecia totalis/universalis, had higher clonality and more expanded CD8+ clones, which suggests antigenic drive. Scalp clonality and the number of expanded CD8+ clones among the top 100 scalp clones were significantly decreased by tofacitinib. Many expanded lesional clones persisted in scalp and blood during tofacitinib treatment, which may partly explain relapse after stopping treatment.

Germline trimming amounts to 5 bases on V and 3 bases on J, with 6 as the count of junction bases outside the gene matches. The germline V gene sets CDR1 to SNHLY and CDR2 to FYNNEI. The CDR3, from cysteine to phenylalanine, totals 14 residues. Just the 42-base CDR3 DNA is kept, in frame starting at base 1. Regarding this clone: It has no known antigen specificity. Per-base quality was not reported, and no clone a single base away is much larger than it.

Sample time point, as interpreted from the label and publication: 4 weeks on oral tofacitinib. The sample's treatment or condition label is to be understood as: oral pan-JAK inhibitor, 5-10 mg twice daily. Lesional scalp punch biopsies and peripheral blood were obtained from alopecia areata patients. Human scalp biopsies were immediately fixed in PAXgene tissue containers. The method was the immunoSEQ multiplex PCR assay. RNA was extracted from all samples and reverse transcribed into cDNA, which served as template for TCR sequencing. SuperScript III was used to make first-strand cDNA, primed with a 2:1 mix of oligo-dT and random hexamers. A synthetic immune receptor repertoire was used to gauge amplification bias, and whatever bias remained was removed computationally. The authors processed their data as follows. Raw reads were preprocessed to remove errors, and CDR3 was defined according to IMGT conventions as the region from the conserved cysteine to phenylalanine. To get clonality, Shannon entropy was normalized by log2 of the number of productive unique TCRs and the result was subtracted from 1. Scalp TCRbeta sequences were cross-referenced with sorted blood CD4 and CD8 repertoires so that the CD4 or CD8 identity of scalp clones could be inferred. TCRdb's version of the immuneACCESS table is confined to in-frame rearrangements and falls short of the full clone set. An unresolved V gene accounts for under half of the shortfall where checked; the remainder is of unknown origin. V and J calls plus clone size are reproduced from that table; the DNA served to infer D and trimming. In all, the sample holds 10,000 to 15,000 clones, and about two thirds of those were seen once. The top ten constitute approximately 6.5% of the sample.

The rearranged segments are TRBV2 and TRBJ2-7; 8 central nucleotides agree with TRBD1. This receptor was taken from a human donor with alopecia areata. The material was skin, obtained at week 4, from a patient treated with tofacitinib. The DNA sequence is given as TGTGCCAGCAGTCGAGCCGGACAGGGCTACGAGCAGTACTTC. This yields the protein CASSRAGQGYEQYF.